The 31 T cell receptor beta chains presented below share a single source sample, sequenced in a study of shared clonotypes between healthy human individuals. The method was immunoSEQ multiplex PCR; TCRdb's version includes in-frame clones alone and lacks a portion of them. This repertoire shows 2,500,000 or so clones, 90% to 95% found once; its top ten account for roughly 0.14%. The specimen sequenced was naive CD4+ T cells sorted from blood. Described subset: CD45RA+ positively selected. The receptors shown here come from a man between 18 and 29 years old in good health.

This sequence joins TRBV7-8 and TRBJ2-7, with 9 bases identical to TRBD1. The CDR3 has 14 residues. Germline values: CDR1 SGHVS, CDR2 FQNEAQ. Germline trimming cut 5 bases from V and 7 bases from J; bases unmatched to any gene: 9. The CDR3 region is CASSSRDRAQEQYF. The CDR3 DNA sequence: TGTGCCAGCAGCAGCCGGGACAGGGCGCAGGAGCAGTACTTC. The full variable domain, with the rest looked up from reference TRBV7-8 and TRBJ2-7, is GAGVSQSPRYKVAKRGQDVALRCDPISGHVSLFWYQQALGQGPEFLTYFQNEAQLDKSGLPSDRFFAERPEGSVSTLKIQRTQQEDSAVYLCASSSRDRAQEQYFGPGTRLTVT.

V is TRBV5-1 and J is TRBJ2-3; D not certain. This CDR3 has 15 residues. Germline CDR1 reads SGHRS; CDR2 reads YFSETQ. Deletions cut 0 bases from V and 1 base from J, with 9 bases between. The CDR3 DNA sequence: TGCGCCAGCAGCTTGGTTCCAGTGCGCACAGATACGCAGTATTTT. It translates to CASSLVPVRTDTQYF.

The J gene is TRBJ2-7, the V gene TRBV5-5, with D tentatively TRBD2 (6 bases). V gave up 4 bases and J gave up 2 bases, with 10 bases separating them. Germline lookup yields CDR1 SGHKS and CDR2 YYEKEE (reference sequence). This CDR3 region has 13 residues. CDR3 coding DNA: TGTGCCAGCAGCCCGGAGGGGCCCTACGAGCAGTACTTC. It is translated as CASSPEGPYEQYF.

The chain joins TRBV28 to TRBJ1-1, with unresolved D. This CDR3 region has 12 residues. V dropped 7 bases and J dropped 1 base, with 7 bases sitting between them. Germline assignment: CDR1 MDHEN and CDR2 SYDVKM. This CDR3 reads CASKGWNTEAFF. The CDR3 DNA reads TGTGCCAGCAAGGGATGGAACACTGAAGCTTTCTTT.

The rearrangement joins TRBV28 to TRBJ1-4; D gene ambiguous. Germline assignment: CDR1 MDHEN and CDR2 SYDVKM. This CDR3 spans 16 amino acids. Trimming shortened V by 4 bases and J by 0 bases, and 12 bases separated the two germline ends. The CDR3, as DNA: TGTGCCAGCAGTTCCACCAGTGTTGCAACTAATGAAAAACTGTTTTTT. It specifies CASSSTSVATNEKLFF.

The chain recombines TRBV4-1 with TRBJ2-6; D possibly corresponds to TRBD1 (6 bases). From germline, CDR1 is MGHRA and CDR2 YSYEKL. Trimming pared 1 base from V and 4 bases from J, leaving 8 bases between. The CDR3 is 15 residues long. CDR3 sequence: CASSQGQAGANVLTF. The CDR3 DNA sequence: TGCGCCAGCAGCCAAGGACAGGCCGGGGCCAACGTCCTGACTTTC.

This clone has more than one count but fewer than ten. V gene TRBV6-1 combines with J gene TRBJ1-5; possible D gene TRBD1, 6 bases. This CDR3 is 15 amino acids long. V lost 4 bases to trimming and J lost 5 bases, with 15 bases between them. The germline V gene has CDR1 MNHNS and CDR2 SASEGT. The CDR3 nucleotides read TGTGCCAGCAGTGTAACAGGGCGCTGGGATCAGCCCCAGCATTTT. Translated, it gives CASSVTGRWDQPQHF.

The J gene is TRBJ1-1, the V gene TRBV5-1; D is possibly TRBD1 (5 bases). CDR1 and CDR2 (germline): SGHRS, YFSETQ. There are 14 residues in the CDR3. The germline V and J ends were trimmed by 4 bases and 8 bases, with 18 bases remaining between them. The CDR3 region is CASSTGVNNNEAFF. The CDR3 DNA reads as TGCGCCAGCAGCACGGGGGTCAATAACAACGAAGCTTTCTTT.

The J gene is TRBJ2-4, the V gene TRBV7-2; 9 bases fit TRBD2. The CDR3 runs to 18 residues. Germline-derived CDR1 and CDR2 are SGHTA and FQGNSA. The V and J ends lost 3 bases and 6 bases, in that order; junction bases with no gene match: 15. CDR3 DNA: TGTGCCAGCAGCTTGGCTCTTTCAGCGGGAGGCCCCAGAAACATTCAGTACTTC. Its translation is CASSLALSAGGPRNIQYF.

This sequence joins TRBV18 and TRBJ2-7, with a weak D call TRBD1 (7 bases). CDR1 KGHSH and CDR2 LQKENI come from the germline V gene. V lost 5 bases and J lost 3, with 17 bases in between. The CDR3 is 15 residues long. CDR3 nucleotide sequence: TGTGCCAGCTCAGAGGGGGCGCGGGATTACTACGAGCAGTACTTC. Encoded protein: CASSEGARDYYEQYF.

V gene TRBV4-1 combines with J gene TRBJ2-5, with TRBD1 matching 8 bases. The CDR3 is 14 amino acids. J lost 4 bases, V lost 4 bases, and 5 bases had no gene match. Germline V gene lookup returns CDR1 MGHRA and CDR2 YSYEKL. CDR3 in amino acids: CASSPGGSGETQYF. The CDR3 DNA follows: TGCGCCAGCAGCCCAGGGGGCAGCGGAGAGACCCAGTACTTC.

V gene TRBV30 combines with J gene TRBJ2-7, with D tentatively TRBD1 or TRBD2 (5 bases each). Germline CDR1 reads GTSNPN; CDR2 reads SVGIG (reference sequence). Trimming removed 0 bases at V and 5 bases at J, with 14 bases between. This CDR3 is built from 14 residues. CDR3 sequence: CAWSVRDPRDEQYF. In nucleotides, the CDR3 is TGTGCCTGGAGTGTCCGGGACCCACGGGACGAGCAGTACTTC.

The chain carries TRBV4-3 and TRBJ2-6; D is unclear. CDR1 is LGHNA, CDR2 YSLEER, per germline. V lost 0 bases and J 4 bases, leaving 13 bases between the germline ends. This CDR3 contains 17 residues. CDR3 sequence reads: CASSQDRASTGANVLTF. The CDR3 coding sequence is TGCGCCAGCAGCCAAGATAGGGCTAGTACCGGGGCCAACGTCCTGACTTTC.

The chain couples TRBV5-8 to TRBJ1-4; 7 bases fit TRBD1. V was clipped by 4 bases and J by 4 bases; unmatched bases: 4. CDR1 is SGHTS, CDR2 YDEGEE, per germline. CDR3 length equals 14 residues. The chain's CDR3 is CASSRGTVNEKLFF. DNA for the CDR3: TGTGCCAGCAGCCGTGGGACAGTTAATGAAAAACTGTTTTTT.

This CDR3 is CASTLGAIQYF. DNA of the CDR3: TGTGCCAGCACCCTAGGAGCCATTCAGTACTTC. This sequence joins TRBV27 and TRBJ2-4; D call uncertain. V dropped 7 bases and J dropped 9 bases, with 10 bases sitting between them. Per germline, CDR1 MNHEY and CDR2 SMNVEV (reference sequence). The CDR3 consists of 11 residues.

V usage is TRBV7-8 and J usage is TRBJ2-2; TRBD1 aligns across 8 bases. J gave up 0 bases and V 0 bases, and 3 bases lay outside the gene matches. Looked up from germline, CDR1 is SGHVS and CDR2 is FQNEAQ. This CDR3 region has 17 residues. CDR3 region: CASSLAVTGANTGELFF. As DNA, the CDR3 is TGTGCCAGCAGCTTAGCCGTGACAGGGGCGAACACCGGGGAGCTGTTTTTT.

The V gene is TRBV7-9, the J gene TRBJ1-4; D remains unclear. This CDR3 is 15 amino acids long. V was shortened by 6 bases and J by 7 bases, with 18 bases between the two germline ends. Germline V gene data show CDR1 as SEHNR and CDR2 as FQNEAQ (reference sequence). Here the CDR3 DNA reads TGTGCCAGCAGTTTTACGTCGTCATCGAGTGAAAAACTGTTTTTT. Protein sequence: CASSFTSSSSEKLFF.

The chain employs TRBV10-3 and TRBJ1-1; 10 bases map to TRBD1. This CDR3 is 15 amino acids long. CDR1 and CDR2 (germline): ENHRY, SYGVKD. The V segment lost 6 bases and the J segment 7 bases; nucleotides outside the gene matches: 11. CDR3 sequence: CAIRGQGKSGGEAFF. The CDR3, as DNA: TGTGCCATCAGGGGACAGGGGAAAAGTGGGGGTGAAGCTTTCTTT.

This chain links TRBV28 with TRBJ1-1, with TRBD1 matching 7 bases. Unmatched junction bases numbered 16, after V lost 4 bases and J lost 5 bases. The CDR3 covers 17 residues. Germline loops: CDR1 MDHEN, CDR2 SYDVKM. The CDR3: CASSSSRAGGRETEAFF. The CDR3 DNA follows: TGTGCCAGCAGTTCCTCCCGGGCAGGGGGTAGGGAAACTGAAGCTTTCTTT.

With regard to this clone: This same CDR3 is encoded by further DNA sequences in the sample. The chain couples TRBV11-3 to TRBJ2-3, with 7 bases identical to TRBD2. Germline values: CDR1 SGHNT, CDR2 YENEEA. Germline trimming cut 5 bases from V and 0 bases from J; bases unmatched to any gene: 2. The CDR3 extends over 14 amino acids. Here the CDR3 reads CASSISGSTDTQYF. CDR3 DNA sequence: TGTGCCAGCAGCATTAGCGGGAGCACAGATACGCAGTATTTT.

For this clone: Other DNA sequences within the sample encode an identical CDR3. The rearrangement uses TRBV10-3 and TRBJ1-5; 7 positions agree with TRBD1. This CDR3 has 14 amino acids. The germline V gene encodes CDR1 ENHRY and CDR2 SYGVKD. Losses at the gene ends were 5 bases for V and 3 bases for J; bases not matched to a gene: 4. CDR3 amino acids: CAISLDRDNQPQHF. For the CDR3, the DNA is TGTGCCATCAGTTTAGACAGGGACAATCAGCCCCAGCATTTT.

The chain carries TRBV4-1 and TRBJ1-2, with TRBD1 as a possible D gene (5 bases). CDR3 length: 16 amino acids. Looked up from germline, CDR1 is MGHRA and CDR2 is YSYEKL. V was shortened by 3 bases and J by 2 bases, with 16 bases between the two germline ends. The CDR3 protein is CASSHPGAEGNYGYTF. The CDR3 DNA reads TGCGCCAGCAGCCACCCCGGGGCGGAAGGCAACTATGGCTACACCTTC.

This clone was found once. J is TRBJ1-2 and V is TRBV21-1. TRBV21-1 is a pseudogene segment. This CDR3 comprises 14 residues. DNA for the CDR3: TGTGCCAGCAGCAAAGAAAACGGGCCCTATGGCTACACCTTC. Its translation: CASSKENGPYGYTF.

This clone was picked up one time. CDR3 sequence (DNA): TGTGCCAGTAGTATCGTCACAGGGGGAAGGAATGAAAAACTGTTTTTT. This sequence encodes CASSIVTGGRNEKLFF. The genes are TRBV19 and TRBJ1-4; 8 bases align to TRBD1. This CDR3 is built from 16 residues. Per germline, CDR1 LNHDA and CDR2 SQIVND (reference sequence). The trim removed 3 bases at V and 5 bases at J, leaving 8 bases unmatched.

The chain combines TRBV6-5 with TRBJ2-1, with D possibly being TRBD2 (5 bases). Trimming took 0 bases from V and 6 from J, leaving 15 bases between them. The CDR3 has 16 amino acids. CDR1 and CDR2 (germline): MNHEY, SVGAGI. CDR3 loop: CASSYSTILSSNEQFF. The CDR3 DNA reads as TGTGCCAGCAGTTACTCGACTATCTTGTCGAGCAATGAGCAGTTCTTC.

The V call is TRBV29-1, the J call TRBJ2-1; weak D call: TRBD1 (5 bases). The V end was cut by 4 bases, the J end by 8 bases, with 6 bases between. This CDR3 comprises 10 residues. Germline assignment: CDR1 SQVTM and CDR2 ANQGSEA. The CDR3 loop is CSVGQYEQFF. The CDR3 DNA follows: TGCAGCGTTGGACAGTATGAGCAGTTCTTC.

This chain joins TRBV20-1 and TRBJ1-2; the D is unclear. The CDR3 has 11 residues. V was shortened by 6 bases and J by 6 bases, with 11 bases between the two germline ends. CDR1 and CDR2 from the germline V gene are DFQATT and SNEGSKA (reference sequence). For the CDR3, the DNA is TGCAGTGCCCCGCGAATTGATGGCTACACCTTC. Translation: CSAPRIDGYTF.

The chain combines TRBV6-4 with TRBJ2-1; weak D call: TRBD1 (6 bases). The V gene lost 5 bases and the J gene lost 8 bases, with 13 bases spanning the gap. The germline V gene encodes CDR1 MRHNA and CDR2 SNTAGT. There are 13 residues in the CDR3. The CDR3 DNA follows: TGTGCCAGCAGTTTACAGGGAAGGGATGAGCAGTTCTTC. Translation gives CASSLQGRDEQFF.

J is TRBJ2-5 and V is TRBV18, with 7 bases lining up with TRBD2. The CDR3 has 15 amino acids. In germline, CDR1 is KGHSH, CDR2 LQKENI. V gave up 3 bases and J gave up 2 bases; unmatched junction bases: 6. The CDR3, as DNA: TGTGCCAGCTCACCCGGGACTACCGGACAAGAGACCCAGTACTTC. Translated, it gives CASSPGTTGQETQYF.

The V gene is TRBV6-1, the J gene TRBJ1-2, with D unresolved. This CDR3 is built from 14 residues. Germline CDR1 is MNHNS and CDR2 is SASEGT. V lost 5 bases, J lost 5 bases, and 15 bases lay in between. CDR3 sequence: CASSSLGIQYGYTF. The CDR3 coding sequence is TGTGCCAGCAGTTCCTTGGGGATCCAATATGGCTACACCTTC.

The V gene is TRBV7-2, the J gene TRBJ2-2; D remains ambiguous. The CDR3 has 15 residues. The germline V gene encodes CDR1 SGHTA and CDR2 FQGNSA. V was clipped by 2 bases and J by 1 base, with 8 bases between them. The CDR3 DNA reads TGTGCCAGCAGCTTATGGACCCAGAACACCGGGGAGCTGTTTTTT. Its protein product is CASSLWTQNTGELFF.